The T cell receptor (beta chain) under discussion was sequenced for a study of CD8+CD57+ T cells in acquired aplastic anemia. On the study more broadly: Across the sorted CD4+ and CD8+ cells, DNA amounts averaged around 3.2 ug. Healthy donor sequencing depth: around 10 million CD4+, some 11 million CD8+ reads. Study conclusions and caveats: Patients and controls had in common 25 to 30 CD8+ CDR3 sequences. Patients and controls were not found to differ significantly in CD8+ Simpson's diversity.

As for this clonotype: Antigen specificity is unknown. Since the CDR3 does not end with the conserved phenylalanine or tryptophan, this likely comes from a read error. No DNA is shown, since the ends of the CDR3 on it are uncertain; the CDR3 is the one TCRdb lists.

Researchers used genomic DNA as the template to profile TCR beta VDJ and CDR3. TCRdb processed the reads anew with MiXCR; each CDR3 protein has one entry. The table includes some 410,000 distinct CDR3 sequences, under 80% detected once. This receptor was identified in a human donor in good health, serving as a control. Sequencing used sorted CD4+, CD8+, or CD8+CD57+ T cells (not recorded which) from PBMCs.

CDR3 loop: CASSIRQTRYGYT. The chain joins TRBV7-2 to TRBJ2-7. The CDR3 totals 13 residues, both ends included. CDR1 and CDR2 (germline): SGHTA, FQGNSA.